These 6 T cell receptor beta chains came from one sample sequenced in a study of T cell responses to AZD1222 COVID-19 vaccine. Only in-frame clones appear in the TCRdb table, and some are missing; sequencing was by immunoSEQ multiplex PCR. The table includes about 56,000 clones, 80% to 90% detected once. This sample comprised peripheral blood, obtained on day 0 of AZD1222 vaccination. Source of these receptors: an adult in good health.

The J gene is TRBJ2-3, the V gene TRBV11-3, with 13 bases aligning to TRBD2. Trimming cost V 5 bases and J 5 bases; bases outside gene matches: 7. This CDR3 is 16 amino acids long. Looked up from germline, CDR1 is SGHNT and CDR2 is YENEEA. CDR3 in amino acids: CASSPGGLAGLDTQYF. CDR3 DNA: TGTGCCAGCAGCCCGGGGGGACTAGCGGGGTTAGATACGCAGTATTTT.

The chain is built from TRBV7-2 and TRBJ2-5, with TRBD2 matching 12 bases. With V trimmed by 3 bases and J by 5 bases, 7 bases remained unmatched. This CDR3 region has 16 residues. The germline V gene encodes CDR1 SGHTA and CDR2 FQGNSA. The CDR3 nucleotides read TGTGCCAGCAGCTTCCAGACTAGCGGGAGCGGGGAGACCCAGTACTTC. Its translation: CASSFQTSGSGETQYF.

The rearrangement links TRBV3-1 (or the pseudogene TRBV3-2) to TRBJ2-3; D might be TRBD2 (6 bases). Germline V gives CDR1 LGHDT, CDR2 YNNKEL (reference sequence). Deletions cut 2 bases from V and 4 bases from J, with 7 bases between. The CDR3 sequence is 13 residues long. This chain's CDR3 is CASSQTGADTQYF. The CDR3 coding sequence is TGTGCCAGCAGCCAAACGGGAGCAGATACGCAGTATTTT.

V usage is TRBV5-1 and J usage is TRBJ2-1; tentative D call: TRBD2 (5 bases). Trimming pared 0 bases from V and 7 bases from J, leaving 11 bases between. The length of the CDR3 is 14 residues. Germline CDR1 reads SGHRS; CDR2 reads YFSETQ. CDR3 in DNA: TGCGCCAGCAGCTTGGGCTCAACGGGGAATGAGCAGTTCTTC. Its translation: CASSLGSTGNEQFF. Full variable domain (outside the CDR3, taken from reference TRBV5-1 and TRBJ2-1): KAGVTQTPRYLIKTRGQQVTLSCSPISGHRSVSWYQQTPGQGLQFLFEYFSETQRNKGNFPGRFSGRQFSNSRSEMNVSTLELGDSALYLCASSLGSTGNEQFFGPGTRLTVL.

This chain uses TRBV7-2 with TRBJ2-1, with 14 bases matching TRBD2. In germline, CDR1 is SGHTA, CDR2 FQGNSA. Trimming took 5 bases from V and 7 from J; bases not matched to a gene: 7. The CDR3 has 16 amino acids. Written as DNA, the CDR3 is TGTGCCAGCAGCCCGGGACTAGCGGGAGTCGGGAATGAGCAGTTCTTC. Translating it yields CASSPGLAGVGNEQFF. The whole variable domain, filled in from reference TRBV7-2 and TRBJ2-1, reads GAGVSQSPSNKVTEKGKDVELRCDPISGHTALYWYRQSLGQGLEFLIYFQGNSAPDKSGLPSDRFSAERTGGSVSTLTIQRTQQEDSAVYLCASSPGLAGVGNEQFFGPGTRLTVL.

The DNA of the CDR3 is TGCGCCAGCAGCCAATTGGAGACTAGCGGAACCTACGAGCAGTACTTC. Translating gives CASSQLETSGTYEQYF. The V call is TRBV4-1, the J call TRBJ2-7, with TRBD2 matching over 9 bases. The CDR3 has 16 residues. V was pared by 2 bases and J by 2 bases, with 7 bases of the junction left unmatched. Germline lookup yields CDR1 MGHRA and CDR2 YSYEKL.